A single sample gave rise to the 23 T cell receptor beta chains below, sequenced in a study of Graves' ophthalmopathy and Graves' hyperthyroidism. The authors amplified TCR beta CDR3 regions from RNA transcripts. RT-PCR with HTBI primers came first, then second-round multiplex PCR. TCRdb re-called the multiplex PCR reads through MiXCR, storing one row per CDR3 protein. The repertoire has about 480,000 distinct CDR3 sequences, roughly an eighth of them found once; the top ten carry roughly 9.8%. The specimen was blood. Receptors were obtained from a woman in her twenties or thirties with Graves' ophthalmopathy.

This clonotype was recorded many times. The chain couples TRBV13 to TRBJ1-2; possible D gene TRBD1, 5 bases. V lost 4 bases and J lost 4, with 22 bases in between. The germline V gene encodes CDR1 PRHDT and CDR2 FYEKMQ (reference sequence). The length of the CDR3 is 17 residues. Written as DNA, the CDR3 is TGTGCCAGCAGCTCGAAGAGGGGTTTAGAAACTTTCTATGGCTACACCTTC. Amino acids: CASSSKRGLETFYGYTF. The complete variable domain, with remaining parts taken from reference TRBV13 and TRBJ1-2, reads AAGVIQSPRHLIKEKRETATLKCYPIPRHDTVYWYQQGPGQDPQFLISFYEKMQSDKGSIPDRFSAQQFSDYHSELNMSSLELGDSALYFCASSSKRGLETFYGYTFGSGTRLTVV.

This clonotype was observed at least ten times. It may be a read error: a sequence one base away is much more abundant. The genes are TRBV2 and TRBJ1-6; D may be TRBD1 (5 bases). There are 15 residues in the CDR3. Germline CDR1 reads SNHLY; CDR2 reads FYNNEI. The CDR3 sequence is CASSERSQGNSHLHF. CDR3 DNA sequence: TGTGCCAGCAGTGAACGTAGCCAGGGCAATTCACACCTCCACTTT.

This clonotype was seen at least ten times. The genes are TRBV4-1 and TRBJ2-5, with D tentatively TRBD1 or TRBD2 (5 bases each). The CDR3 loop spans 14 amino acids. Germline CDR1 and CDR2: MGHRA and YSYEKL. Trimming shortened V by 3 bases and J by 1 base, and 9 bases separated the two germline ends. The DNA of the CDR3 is TGCGCCAGCAGCCACATAGGGACCCAAGAGACCCAGTACTTC. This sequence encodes CASSHIGTQETQYF.

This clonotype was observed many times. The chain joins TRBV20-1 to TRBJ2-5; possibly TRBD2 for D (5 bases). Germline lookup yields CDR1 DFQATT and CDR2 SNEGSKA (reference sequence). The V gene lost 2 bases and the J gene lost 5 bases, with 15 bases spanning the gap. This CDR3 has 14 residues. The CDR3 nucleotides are TGCAGTGCTAGACGTCCGAGGGCCGGGGAGACCCAGTACTTC. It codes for CSARRPRAGETQYF.

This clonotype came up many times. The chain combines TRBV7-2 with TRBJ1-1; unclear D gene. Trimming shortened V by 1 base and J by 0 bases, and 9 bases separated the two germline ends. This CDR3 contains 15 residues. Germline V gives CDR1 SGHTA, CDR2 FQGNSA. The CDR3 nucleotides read TGTGCCAGCAGCTTAGTGGGGAAGATGAACACTGAAGCTTTCTTT. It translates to CASSLVGKMNTEAFF. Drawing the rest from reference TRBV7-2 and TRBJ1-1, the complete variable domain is GAGVSQSPSNKVTEKGKDVELRCDPISGHTALYWYRQSLGQGLEFLIYFQGNSAPDKSGLPSDRFSAERTGGSVSTLTIQRTQQEDSAVYLCASSLVGKMNTEAFFGQGTRLTVV.

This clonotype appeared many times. The CDR3 loop reads CASSVRTGGNNQPQHF. The CDR3 nucleotides read TGTGCCAGCAGTGTTCGGACAGGGGGCAACAATCAGCCCCAGCATTTT. V usage is TRBV6-1 and J usage is TRBJ1-5; 11 bases align to TRBD1. Germline lookup yields CDR1 MNHNS and CDR2 SASEGT. The CDR3 totals 16 residues. After removal of 4 bases from V and 3 bases from J, the junction contained 5 bases not matched to a gene.

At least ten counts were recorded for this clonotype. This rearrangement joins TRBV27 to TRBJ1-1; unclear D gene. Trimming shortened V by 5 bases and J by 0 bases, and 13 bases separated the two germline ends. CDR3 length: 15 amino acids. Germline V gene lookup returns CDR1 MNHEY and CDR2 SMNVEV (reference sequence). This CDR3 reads CASSTRSQLNTEAFF. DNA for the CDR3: TGTGCCAGCAGTACGCGGTCGCAACTGAACACTGAAGCTTTCTTT.

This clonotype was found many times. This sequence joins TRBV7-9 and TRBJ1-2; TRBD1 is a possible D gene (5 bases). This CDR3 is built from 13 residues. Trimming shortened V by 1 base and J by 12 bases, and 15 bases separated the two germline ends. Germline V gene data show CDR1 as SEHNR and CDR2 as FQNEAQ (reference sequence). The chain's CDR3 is CASSLEVQGINTF. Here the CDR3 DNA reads TGTGCCAGCAGCTTAGAGGTTCAGGGCATCAACACCTTC.

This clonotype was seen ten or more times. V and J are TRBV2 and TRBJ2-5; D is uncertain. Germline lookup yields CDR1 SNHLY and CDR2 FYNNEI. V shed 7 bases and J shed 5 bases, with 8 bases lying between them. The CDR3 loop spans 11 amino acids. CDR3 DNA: TGTGCCAGCAAGATCGGGGAGACCCAGTACTTC. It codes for CASKIGETQYF.

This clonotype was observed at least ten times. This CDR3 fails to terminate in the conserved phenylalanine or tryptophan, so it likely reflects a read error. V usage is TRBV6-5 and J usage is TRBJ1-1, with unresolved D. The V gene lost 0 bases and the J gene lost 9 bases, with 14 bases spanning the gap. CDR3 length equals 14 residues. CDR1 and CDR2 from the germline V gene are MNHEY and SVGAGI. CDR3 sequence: CASSYSEETGKAFL. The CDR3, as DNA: TGTGCCAGCAGTTACTCGGAAGAGACGGGGAAAGCTTTCCTT.

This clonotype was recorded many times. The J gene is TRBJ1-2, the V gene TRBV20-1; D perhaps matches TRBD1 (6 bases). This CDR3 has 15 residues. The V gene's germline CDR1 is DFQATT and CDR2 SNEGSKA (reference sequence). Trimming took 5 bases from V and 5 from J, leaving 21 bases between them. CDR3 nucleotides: TGCAGTGCTGGGGAGCAGGGGTCCTATCCTTATGGCTACACCTTC. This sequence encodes CSAGEQGSYPYGYTF.

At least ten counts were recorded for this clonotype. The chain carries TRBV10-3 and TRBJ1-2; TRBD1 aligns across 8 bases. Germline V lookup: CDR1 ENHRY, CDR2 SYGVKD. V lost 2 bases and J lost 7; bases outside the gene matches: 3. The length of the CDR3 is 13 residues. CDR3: CAISEGTGLGYTF. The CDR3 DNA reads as TGTGCCATCAGTGAGGGGACAGGCCTTGGCTACACCTTC.

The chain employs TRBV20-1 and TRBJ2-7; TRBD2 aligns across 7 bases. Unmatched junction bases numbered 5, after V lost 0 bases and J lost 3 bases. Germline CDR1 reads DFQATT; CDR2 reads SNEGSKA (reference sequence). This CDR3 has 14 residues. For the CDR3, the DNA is TGCAGTGCTAGAGATAGGGGAGGGATCTACGAGCAGTACTTC. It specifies CSARDRGGIYEQYF.

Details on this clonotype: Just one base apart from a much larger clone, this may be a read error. The CDR3 region is CDSSEAGRKKQYF. The CDR3 coding sequence is TGTGACAGCAGTGAAGCCGGCAGGAAGAAGCAGTACTTC. The chain recombines TRBV6-1 with TRBJ2-7, with D unclear. Germline lookup yields CDR1 MNHNS and CDR2 SASEGT. The CDR3 contains 13 residues.

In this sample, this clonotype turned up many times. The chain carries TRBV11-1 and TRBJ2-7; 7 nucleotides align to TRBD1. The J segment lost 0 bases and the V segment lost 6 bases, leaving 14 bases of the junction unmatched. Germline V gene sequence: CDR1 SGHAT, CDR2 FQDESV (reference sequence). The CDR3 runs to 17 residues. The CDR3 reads CASSSGTEVTSSYEQYF. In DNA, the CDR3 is TGTGCCAGCAGTTCCGGGACAGAAGTAACTAGCTCCTACGAGCAGTACTTC. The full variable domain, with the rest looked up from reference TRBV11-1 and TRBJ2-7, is EAEVAQSPRYKITEKSQAVAFWCDPISGHATLYWYRQILGQGPELLVQFQDESVVDDSQLPKDRFSAERLKGVDSTLKIQPAELGDSAMYLCASSSGTEVTSSYEQYFGPGTRLTVT.

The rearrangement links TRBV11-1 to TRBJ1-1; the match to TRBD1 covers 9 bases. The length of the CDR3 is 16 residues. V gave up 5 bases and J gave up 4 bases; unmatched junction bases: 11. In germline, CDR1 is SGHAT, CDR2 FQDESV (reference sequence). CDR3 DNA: TGTGCCAGCAGCCCCCGACAGGGGGGTGTTACCACTGAAGCTTTCTTT. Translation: CASSPRQGGVTTEAFF.

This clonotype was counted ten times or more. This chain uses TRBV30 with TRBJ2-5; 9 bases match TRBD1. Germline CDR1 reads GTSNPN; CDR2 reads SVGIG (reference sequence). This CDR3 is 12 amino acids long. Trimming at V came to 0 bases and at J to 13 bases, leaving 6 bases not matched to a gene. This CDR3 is CAWSVPPGQGYF. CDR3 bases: TGTGCCTGGAGTGTACCTCCGGGACAGGGGTACTTC. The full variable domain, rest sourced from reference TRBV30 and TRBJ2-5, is SQTIHQWPATLVQPVGSPLSLECTVEGTSNPNLYWYRQAAGRGLQLLFYSVGIGQISSEVPQNLSASRPQDRQFILSSKKLLLSDSGFYLCAWSVPPGQGYFGPGTRLLVL.

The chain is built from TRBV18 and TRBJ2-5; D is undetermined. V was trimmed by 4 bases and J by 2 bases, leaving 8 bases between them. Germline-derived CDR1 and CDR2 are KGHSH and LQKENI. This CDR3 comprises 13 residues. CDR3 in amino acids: CASSRYPQETQYF. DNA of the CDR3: TGTGCCAGCTCACGTTACCCTCAAGAGACCCAGTACTTC. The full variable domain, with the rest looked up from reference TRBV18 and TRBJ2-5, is NAGVMQNPRHLVRRRGQEARLRCSPMKGHSHVYWYRQLPEEGLKFMVYLQKENIIDESGMPKERFSAEFPKEGPSILRIQQVVRGDSAAYFCASSRYPQETQYFGPGTRLLVL.

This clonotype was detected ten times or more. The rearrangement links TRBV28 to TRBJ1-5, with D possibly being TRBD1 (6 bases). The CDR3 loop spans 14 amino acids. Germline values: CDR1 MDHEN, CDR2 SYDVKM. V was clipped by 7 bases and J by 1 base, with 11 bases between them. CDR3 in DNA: TGTGCCAGCACCCCAGGGACAAGCAATCAGCCCCAGCATTTT. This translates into CASTPGTSNQPQHF.

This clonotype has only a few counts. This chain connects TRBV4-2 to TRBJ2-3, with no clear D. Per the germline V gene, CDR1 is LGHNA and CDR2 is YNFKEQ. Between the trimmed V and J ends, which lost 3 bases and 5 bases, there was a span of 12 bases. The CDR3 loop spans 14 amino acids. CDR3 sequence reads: CASSHTLVGDTQYF. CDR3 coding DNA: TGTGCCAGCAGCCATACCCTGGTTGGAGATACGCAGTATTTT.

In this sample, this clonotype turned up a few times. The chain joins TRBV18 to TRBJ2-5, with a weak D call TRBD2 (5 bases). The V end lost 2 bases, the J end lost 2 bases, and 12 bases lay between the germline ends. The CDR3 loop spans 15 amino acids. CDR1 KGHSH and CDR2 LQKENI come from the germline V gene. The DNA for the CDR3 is TGTGCCAGCTCACCAGCGATCGGGGATCAAGAGACCCAGTACTTC. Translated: CASSPAIGDQETQYF.

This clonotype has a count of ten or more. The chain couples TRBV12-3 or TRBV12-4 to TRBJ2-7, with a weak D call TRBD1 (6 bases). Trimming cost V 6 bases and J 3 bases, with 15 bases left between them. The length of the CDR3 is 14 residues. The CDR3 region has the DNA TGTGCCAGCAGAGATAGAGGACAGATCTACGAGCAGTACTTC. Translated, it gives CASRDRGQIYEQYF.

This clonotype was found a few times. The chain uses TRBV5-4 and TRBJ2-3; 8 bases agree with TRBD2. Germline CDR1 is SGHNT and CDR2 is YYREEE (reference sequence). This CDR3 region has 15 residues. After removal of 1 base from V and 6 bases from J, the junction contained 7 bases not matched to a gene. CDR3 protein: CASSLLTGGVDTQYF. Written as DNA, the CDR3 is TGTGCCAGCAGCTTGCTTACGGGGGGGGTGGATACGCAGTATTTT.